This passage covers 21 T cell receptor beta chains from one sample sequenced in a study of identical twins. TCRdb fed the 5' RACE reads into MiXCR, producing one record per CDR3 protein. The sample consists of 700,000 or so distinct CDR3 sequences, 21% of them appearing once. These data were likewise used in another study, on T cells expressing NK-cell markers.

The specimen was PBMCs. These receptors were taken from a woman aged 18-29 years in good health.

This clonotype turned up a few times. This rearrangement joins TRBV12-3 or TRBV12-4 to TRBJ2-3; 11 bases are shared with TRBD2. This CDR3 has 16 amino acids. J lost 1 base, V lost 7 bases, and 7 bases had no gene match. The CDR3 sequence: CASIQTSGSGTDTQYF. The CDR3 DNA sequence: TGTGCCAGCATACAAACTAGCGGGAGTGGCACAGATACGCAGTATTTT.

This clonotype came up a few times. This chain uses TRBV7-2 with TRBJ1-2; the match to TRBD1 covers 10 bases. V shed 3 bases and J 4 bases; nucleotides not matched to a gene: 5. The CDR3 totals 15 residues. Germline-derived CDR1 and CDR2 are SGHTA and FQGNSA. CDR3 sequence: CASSLGQGTGYGYTF. Written as DNA, the CDR3 is TGTGCCAGCAGCTTGGGACAGGGGACGGGCTATGGCTACACCTTC.

There are a few counts of this clonotype. The genes are TRBV29-1 and TRBJ1-2; D ambiguous. The germline V gene encodes CDR1 SQVTM and CDR2 ANQGSEA. The CDR3 spans 14 residues. The V gene lost 4 bases and the J gene lost 3 bases, with 15 bases spanning the gap. The CDR3 is CSVVGGRGYYGYTF. CDR3 sequence (DNA): TGCAGCGTTGTTGGTGGACGGGGTTACTATGGCTACACCTTC.

V usage is TRBV11-2 and J usage is TRBJ2-3; no firm D call. CDR3 length: 18 amino acids. With 6 bases removed from V and 0 bases from J, the gap between germline ends came to 22 bases. CDR1 and CDR2 from the germline V gene are SGHAT and FQNNGV. The CDR3 is CASSIRGGRSTSTDTQYF. CDR3 nucleotides: TGTGCCAGCAGTATCCGAGGCGGCCGCAGCACTAGCACAGATACGCAGTATTTT.

The chain couples TRBV5-6 to TRBJ2-3, with 10 positions matching TRBD2. Per germline, CDR1 SGHDT and CDR2 YYEEEE. V lost 1 base and J lost 4; bases outside the gene matches: 6. This CDR3 contains 16 residues. This CDR3 reads CASSLYTAGGPDTQYF. The CDR3 nucleotides read TGTGCCAGCAGCTTGTACACAGCGGGAGGGCCAGATACGCAGTATTTT. The full variable domain, rest sourced from reference TRBV5-6 and TRBJ2-3, is DAGVTQSPTHLIKTRGQQVTLRCSPKSGHDTVSWYQQALGQGPQFIFQYYEEEERQRGNFPDRFSGHQFPNYSSELNVNALLLGDSALYLCASSLYTAGGPDTQYFGPGTRLTVL.

The chain joins TRBV10-2 to TRBJ1-2; the D is unclear. The germline V gene encodes CDR1 WSHSY and CDR2 SAAADI. There are 15 residues in the CDR3. V was clipped by 6 bases and J by 4 bases, with 18 bases between them. CDR3 in amino acids: CASSPIAPGPYGYTF. The CDR3 nucleotides are TGCGCCAGCAGCCCAATCGCCCCGGGCCCCTATGGCTACACCTTC.

This clonotype was seen only a few times. This sequence joins TRBV5-5 and TRBJ2-4; D uncertain. The germline V gene has CDR1 SGHKS and CDR2 YYEKEE (reference sequence). CDR3 size: 14 residues. V was trimmed by 4 bases and J by 0 bases, leaving 8 bases between them. The CDR3 loop is CASSLFLAKNIQYF. CDR3 in DNA: TGTGCCAGCAGCCTTTTTCTAGCCAAAAACATTCAGTACTTC.

This clonotype was seen more than once but under ten times. V and J are TRBV5-6 and TRBJ2-1; 9 bases fit TRBD2. V shed 3 bases and J 8 bases; nucleotides not matched to a gene: 12. This CDR3 is built from 16 residues. Germline CDR1 is SGHDT and CDR2 is YYEEEE. Written as DNA, the CDR3 is TGTGCCAGCAGCTCCTCCCTGGCGGGAGGGCCCTATGAGCAGTTCTTC. It is translated as CASSSSLAGGPYEQFF.

The V call is TRBV5-1, the J call TRBJ2-7, with 14 bases fitting TRBD2. This CDR3 is built from 17 residues. Per germline, CDR1 SGHRS and CDR2 YFSETQ. With 4 bases clipped from V and 0 bases from J, the junction kept 6 bases outside the gene matches. CDR3 amino acids: CASSLRLAGGPSYEQYF. CDR3 nucleotides: TGCGCCAGCAGCCTCCGACTAGCGGGAGGGCCCTCCTACGAGCAGTACTTC.

This clonotype was found a few times. The genes are TRBV10-3 and TRBJ2-3; D is unresolved. The CDR3 is 14 amino acids. CDR1 is ENHRY and CDR2 is SYGVKD in the germline V gene. Trimming removed 8 bases from V and 0 bases from J, with 12 bases in between. This CDR3 is CAIGGATSTDTQYF. The CDR3, as DNA: TGTGCCATCGGCGGAGCTACTAGCACAGATACGCAGTATTTT.

V and J are TRBV12-3 or TRBV12-4 and TRBJ2-1, with 11 bases fitting TRBD2. The length of the CDR3 is 14 residues. J was trimmed by 7 bases and V by 5 bases; bases with no gene match: 4. CDR3 bases: TGTGCCAGCAGTCCAGGGACTAGCGGTAATGAGCAGTTCTTC. This gives the protein CASSPGTSGNEQFF.

The V gene is TRBV20-1, the J gene TRBJ2-1; 11 nucleotides align to TRBD1. The CDR3 sequence is 14 residues long. Germline CDR1 and CDR2: DFQATT and SNEGSKA (reference sequence). V lost 6 bases and J lost 7; bases outside the gene matches: 8. The CDR3 loop reads CSAPGDRGINEQFF. CDR3 in DNA: TGCAGTGCCCCCGGGGACAGGGGGATTAATGAGCAGTTCTTC.

This clonotype was detected only a few times. The gene calls are TRBV9 and TRBJ1-2; D might be TRBD1 (5 bases). The CDR3 is 15 amino acids. Trimming shortened V by 3 bases and J by 5 bases, and 17 bases separated the two germline ends. Germline V CDR1 and CDR2: SGDLS, YYNGEE. The CDR3 coding sequence is TGTGCCAGCAGCGCCGAAACGTTTGGGGCTTATGGCTACACCTTC. This gives the protein CASSAETFGAYGYTF.

This sequence joins TRBV7-6 and TRBJ2-5; 8 bases fit TRBD1. Germline CDR1 is SGHVS and CDR2 is FNYEAQ. This CDR3 region has 17 residues. Losses at the gene ends were 2 bases for V and 5 bases for J; bases not matched to a gene: 13. The CDR3 nucleotides are TGTGCCAGCAGCTTAATTGTCCCGACAGGGGTAGGGGAGACCCAGTACTTC. Protein product: CASSLIVPTGVGETQYF.

This chain joins TRBV24-1 and TRBJ2-5; D is unresolved. The CDR3 runs 15 residues. V was pared by 0 bases and J by 4 bases, with 11 bases between. Germline V gene data show CDR1 as KGHDR and CDR2 as SFDVKD. The CDR3 is CATSDLIRQGETQYF. The CDR3 DNA reads as TGTGCCACCAGTGATTTGATTAGACAAGGAGAGACCCAGTACTTC.

A note on this clonotype: No conserved phenylalanine or tryptophan is present at the end of the CDR3, so a read error is the likely explanation. The rearrangement joins TRBV29-1 to TRBJ1-1, with 8 bases fitting TRBD1. CDR3 length equals 13 residues. V trimming: 8 bases; J trimming: 3 bases; junction bases outside the gene matches: 8. CDR1 and CDR2 from the germline V gene are SQVTM and ANQGSEA. The CDR3 loop is CSITRGRHTEAFY. The CDR3 nucleotides are TGCAGCATTACCAGGGGGCGCCACACTGAAGCTTTCTAT.

At least ten counts were recorded for this clonotype. The rearrangement links TRBV20-1 to TRBJ2-7, with TRBD2 identical over 10 bases. Germline CDR1 is DFQATT and CDR2 is SNEGSKA (reference sequence). Trimming at V came to 3 bases and at J to 3 bases, leaving 5 bases not matched to a gene. The CDR3 covers 14 residues. CDR3 amino acids: CSASSGTSVYEQYF. The CDR3 DNA sequence: TGCAGTGCTAGTTCCGGGACTAGCGTCTACGAGCAGTACTTC.

This clonotype was seen a handful of times. The rearrangement uses TRBV5-6 and TRBJ2-3, with TRBD2 as a possible D gene (6 bases). Trimming removed 3 bases from V and 4 bases from J, with 12 bases in between. Germline V gene data show CDR1 as SGHDT and CDR2 as YYEEEE. This CDR3 contains 14 residues. The CDR3, as DNA: TGTGCCAGCAGCTCGGGACTTGGCTCAGATACGCAGTATTTT. This encodes CASSSGLGSDTQYF.

The chain employs TRBV7-9 and TRBJ2-1, with unresolved D. The length of the CDR3 is 11 residues. Germline loops: CDR1 SEHNR, CDR2 FQNEAQ (reference sequence). Trimming took off 1 base at V and 14 bases at J, with 9 bases between the two ends. CDR3 sequence reads: CASSLDVRKFF. The CDR3 bases are TGTGCCAGCAGCTTAGACGTAAGGAAGTTCTTC. Combining the CDR3 with reference TRBV7-9 and TRBJ2-1 gives the whole variable domain DTGVSQNPRHKITKRGQNVTFRCDPISEHNRLYWYRQTLGQGPEFLTYFQNEAQLEKSRLLSDRFSAERPKGSFSTLEIQRTEQGDSAMYLCASSLDVRKFFGPGTRLTVL.

The chain has TRBV6-2 or TRBV6-3 and TRBJ2-2; 7 nucleotides align to TRBD1. There are 14 residues in the CDR3. V lost 5 bases and J lost 6; bases outside the gene matches: 6. Germline CDR1 reads MNHEY; CDR2 reads SVGEGT. In DNA, the CDR3 is TGTGCCAGCAGTCGGGACAGAACCTCCGGGGAGCTGTTTTTT. Translation: CASSRDRTSGELFF.

V usage is TRBV27 and J usage is TRBJ2-3; 12 bases map to TRBD2. CDR1 is MNHEY, CDR2 SMNVEV, per germline (reference sequence). The CDR3 has 18 residues. Unmatched junction bases numbered 9, after V lost 5 bases and J lost 0 bases. DNA of the CDR3: TGTGCCAGCAGTCCAGGACTAGCGGGGCGTTCTAGCACAGATACGCAGTATTTT. Its translation: CASSPGLAGRSSTDTQYF.